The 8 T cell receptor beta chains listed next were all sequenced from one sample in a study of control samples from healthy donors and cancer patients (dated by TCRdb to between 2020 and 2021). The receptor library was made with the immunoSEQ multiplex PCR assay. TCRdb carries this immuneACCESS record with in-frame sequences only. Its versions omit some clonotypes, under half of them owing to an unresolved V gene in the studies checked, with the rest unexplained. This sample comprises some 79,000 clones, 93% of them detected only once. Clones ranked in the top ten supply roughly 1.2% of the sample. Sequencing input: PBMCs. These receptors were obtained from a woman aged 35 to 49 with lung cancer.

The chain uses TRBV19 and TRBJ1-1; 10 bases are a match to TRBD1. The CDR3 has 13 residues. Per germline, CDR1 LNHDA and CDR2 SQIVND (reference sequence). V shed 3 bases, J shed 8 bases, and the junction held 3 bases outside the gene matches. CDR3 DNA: TGTGCCAGTAGTATCGGACAGGGGGACGAAGCTTTCTTT. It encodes CASSIGQGDEAFF.

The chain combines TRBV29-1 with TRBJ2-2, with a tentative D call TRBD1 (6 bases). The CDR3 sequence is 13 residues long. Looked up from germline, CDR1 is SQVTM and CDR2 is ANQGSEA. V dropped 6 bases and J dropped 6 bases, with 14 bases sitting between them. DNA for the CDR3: TGCAGCGTAGCCACAGGGTTCCCCGGGGAGCTGTTTTTT. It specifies CSVATGFPGELFF.

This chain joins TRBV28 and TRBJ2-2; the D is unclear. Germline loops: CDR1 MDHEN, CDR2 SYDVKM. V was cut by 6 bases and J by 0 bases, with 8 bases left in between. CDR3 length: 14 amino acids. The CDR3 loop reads CASSVTPNTGELFF. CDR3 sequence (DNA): TGTGCCAGCAGCGTTACACCGAACACCGGGGAGCTGTTTTTT.

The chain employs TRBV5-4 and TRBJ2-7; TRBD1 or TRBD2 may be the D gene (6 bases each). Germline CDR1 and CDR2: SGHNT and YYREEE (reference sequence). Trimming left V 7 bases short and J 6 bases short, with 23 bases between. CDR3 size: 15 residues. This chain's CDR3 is CASATTQGGLREQYF. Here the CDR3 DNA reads TGTGCCAGCGCCACAACACAGGGAGGCTTGCGCGAGCAGTACTTC.

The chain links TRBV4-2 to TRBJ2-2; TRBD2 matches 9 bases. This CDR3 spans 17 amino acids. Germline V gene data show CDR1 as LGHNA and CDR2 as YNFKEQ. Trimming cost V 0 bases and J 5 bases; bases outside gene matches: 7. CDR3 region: CASSQELLAGRTGELFF. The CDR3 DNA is TGTGCCAGCAGCCAAGAATTACTAGCGGGTCGGACCGGGGAGCTGTTTTTT.

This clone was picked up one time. CDR3 region: CASSQPWRLNSNQPQHF. The CDR3 DNA is TGTGCCAGCAGTCAACCCTGGAGGCTAAATAGCAATCAGCCCCAGCATTTT. This rearrangement joins TRBV28 to TRBJ1-5; D is ambiguous. Germline CDR1 reads MDHEN; CDR2 reads SYDVKM. The CDR3 totals 17 residues. Trimming took off 5 bases at V and 0 bases at J, with 17 bases between the two ends.

The CDR3 is CASSYDLTRGIGDEQFF. The CDR3 nucleotides are TGTGCCAGCTCCTACGACCTTACTAGAGGCATTGGCGATGAGCAGTTCTTC. The rearrangement uses TRBV2 and TRBJ2-1; D is perhaps TRBD2 (5 bases). V was shortened by 8 bases and J by 8 bases, with 28 bases between the two germline ends. This CDR3 is built from 17 residues. The germline V gene encodes CDR1 SNHLY and CDR2 FYNNEI.

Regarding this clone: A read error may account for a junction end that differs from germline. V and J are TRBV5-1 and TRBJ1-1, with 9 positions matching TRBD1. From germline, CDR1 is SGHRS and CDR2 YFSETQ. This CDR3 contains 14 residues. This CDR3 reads CASGLGQGNTEAFF. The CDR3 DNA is TGCGCCAGCGGCTTGGGACAGGGGAACACTGAAGCTTTCTTT.